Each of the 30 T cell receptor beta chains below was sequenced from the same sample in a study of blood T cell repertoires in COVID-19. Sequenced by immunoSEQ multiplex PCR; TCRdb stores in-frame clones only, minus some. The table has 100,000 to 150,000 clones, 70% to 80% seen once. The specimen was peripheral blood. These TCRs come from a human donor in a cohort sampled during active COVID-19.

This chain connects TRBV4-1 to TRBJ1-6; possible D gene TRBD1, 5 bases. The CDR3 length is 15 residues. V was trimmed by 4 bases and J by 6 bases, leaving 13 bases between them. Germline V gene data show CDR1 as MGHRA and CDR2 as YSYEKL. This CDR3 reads CASSPSEGVNSPLHF. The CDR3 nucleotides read TGCGCCAGCAGCCCATCGGAAGGGGTTAATTCACCCCTCCACTTT.

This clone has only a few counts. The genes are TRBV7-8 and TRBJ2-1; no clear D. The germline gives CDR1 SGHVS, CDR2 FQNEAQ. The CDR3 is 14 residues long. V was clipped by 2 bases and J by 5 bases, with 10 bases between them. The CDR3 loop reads CASSLRPGNNEQFF. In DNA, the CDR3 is TGTGCCAGCAGCTTACGTCCAGGAAACAATGAGCAGTTCTTC.

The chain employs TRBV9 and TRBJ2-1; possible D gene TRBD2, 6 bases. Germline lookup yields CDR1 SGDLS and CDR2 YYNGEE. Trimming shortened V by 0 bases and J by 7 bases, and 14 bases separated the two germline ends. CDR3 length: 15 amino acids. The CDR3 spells CASSVEGRTSNEQFF. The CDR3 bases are TGTGCCAGCAGCGTAGAGGGGAGGACCTCTAATGAGCAGTTCTTC.

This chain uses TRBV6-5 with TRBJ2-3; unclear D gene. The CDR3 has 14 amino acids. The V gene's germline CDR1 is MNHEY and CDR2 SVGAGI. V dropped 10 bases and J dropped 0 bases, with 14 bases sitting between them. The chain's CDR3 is CATSPGSSTDTQYF. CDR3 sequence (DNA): TGTGCCACCTCACCCGGGTCGAGCACAGATACGCAGTATTTT.

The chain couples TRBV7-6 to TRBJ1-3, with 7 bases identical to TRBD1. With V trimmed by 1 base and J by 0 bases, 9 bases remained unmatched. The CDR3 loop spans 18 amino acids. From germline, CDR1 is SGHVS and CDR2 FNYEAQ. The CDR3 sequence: CASSLDPGGTFSGNTIYF. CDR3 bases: TGTGCCAGCAGCTTAGACCCAGGGGGGACCTTCTCTGGAAACACCATATATTTT. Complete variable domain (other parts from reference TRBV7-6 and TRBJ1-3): GAGVSQSPRYKVTKRGQDVALRCDPISGHVSLYWYRQALGQGPEFLTYFNYEAQQDKSGLPNDRFSAERPEGSISTLTIQRTEQRDSAMYRCASSLDPGGTFSGNTIYFGEGSWLTVV.

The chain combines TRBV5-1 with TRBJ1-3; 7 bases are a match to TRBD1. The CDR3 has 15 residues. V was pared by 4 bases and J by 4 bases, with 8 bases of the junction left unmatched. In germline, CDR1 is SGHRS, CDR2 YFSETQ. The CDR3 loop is CASSTGTAPGNTIYF. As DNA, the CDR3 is TGCGCCAGCAGCACAGGGACAGCCCCCGGAAACACCATATATTTT.

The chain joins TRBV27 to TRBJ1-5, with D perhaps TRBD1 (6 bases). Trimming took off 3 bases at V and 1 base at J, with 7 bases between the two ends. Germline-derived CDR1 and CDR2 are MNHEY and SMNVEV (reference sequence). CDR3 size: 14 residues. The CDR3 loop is CASSFTGSNQPQHF. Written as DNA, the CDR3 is TGTGCCAGCAGTTTCACAGGGAGCAATCAGCCCCAGCATTTT.

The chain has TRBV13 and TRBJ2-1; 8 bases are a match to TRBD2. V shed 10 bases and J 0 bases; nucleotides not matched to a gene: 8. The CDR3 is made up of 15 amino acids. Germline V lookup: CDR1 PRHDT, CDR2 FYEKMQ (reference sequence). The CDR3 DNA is TGTGCCACAGAGGTAGCGGGACCCTCCTACAATGAGCAGTTCTTC. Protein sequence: CATEVAGPSYNEQFF.

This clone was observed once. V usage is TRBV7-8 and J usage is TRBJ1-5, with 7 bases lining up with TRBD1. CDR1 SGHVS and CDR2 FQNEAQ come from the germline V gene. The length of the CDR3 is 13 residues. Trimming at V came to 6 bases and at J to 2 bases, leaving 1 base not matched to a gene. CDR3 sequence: CASRGTGNQPQHF. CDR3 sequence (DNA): TGTGCCAGCAGGGGGACAGGCAATCAGCCCCAGCATTTT.

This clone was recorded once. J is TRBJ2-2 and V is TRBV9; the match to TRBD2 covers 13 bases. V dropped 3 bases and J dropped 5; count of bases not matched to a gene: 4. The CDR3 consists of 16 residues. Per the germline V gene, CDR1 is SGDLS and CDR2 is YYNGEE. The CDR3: CASSGGLAGVTGELFF. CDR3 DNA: TGTGCCAGCAGCGGTGGACTAGCGGGGGTTACCGGGGAGCTGTTTTTT.

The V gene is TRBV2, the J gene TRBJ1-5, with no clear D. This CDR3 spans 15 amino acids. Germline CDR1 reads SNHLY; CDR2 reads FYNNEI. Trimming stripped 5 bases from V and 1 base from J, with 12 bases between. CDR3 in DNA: TGTGCCAGCAGTTTGGGAGTGTCAAGCAATCAGCCCCAGCATTTT. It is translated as CASSLGVSSNQPQHF.

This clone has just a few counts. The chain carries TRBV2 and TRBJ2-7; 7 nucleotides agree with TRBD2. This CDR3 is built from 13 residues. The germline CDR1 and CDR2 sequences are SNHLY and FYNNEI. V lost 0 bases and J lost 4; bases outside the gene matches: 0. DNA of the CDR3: TGTGCCAGCAGTGAAGCGCGGGGGTACGAGCAGTACTTC. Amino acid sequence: CASSEARGYEQYF.

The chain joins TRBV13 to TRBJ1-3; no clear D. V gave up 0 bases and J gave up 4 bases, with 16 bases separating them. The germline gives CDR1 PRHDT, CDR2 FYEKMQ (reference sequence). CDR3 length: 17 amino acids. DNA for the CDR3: TGTGCCAGCAGCTTAGGCCTTGAGTCTAGGAGGGGAAACACCATATATTTT. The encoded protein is CASSLGLESRRGNTIYF.

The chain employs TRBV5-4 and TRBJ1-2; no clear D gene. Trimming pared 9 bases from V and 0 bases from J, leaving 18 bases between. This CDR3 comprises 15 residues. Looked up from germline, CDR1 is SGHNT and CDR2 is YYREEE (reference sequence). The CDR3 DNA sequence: TGTGCCACCAGTCATGGCGGTTCAGCTAACTATGGCTACACCTTC. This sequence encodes CATSHGGSANYGYTF.

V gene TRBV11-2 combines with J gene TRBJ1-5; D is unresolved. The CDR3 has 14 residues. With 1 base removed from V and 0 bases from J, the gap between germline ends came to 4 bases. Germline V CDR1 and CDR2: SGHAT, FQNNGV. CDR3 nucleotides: TGTGCCAGCAGCTTAGGAGATAGCAATCAGCCCCAGCATTTT. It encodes CASSLGDSNQPQHF.

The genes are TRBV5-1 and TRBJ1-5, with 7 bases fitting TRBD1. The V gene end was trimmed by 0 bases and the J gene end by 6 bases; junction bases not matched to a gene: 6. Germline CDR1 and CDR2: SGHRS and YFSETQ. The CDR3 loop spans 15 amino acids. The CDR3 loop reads CASSLGAGGGQPQHF. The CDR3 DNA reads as TGCGCCAGCAGCTTGGGGGCAGGGGGTGGTCAGCCCCAGCATTTT.

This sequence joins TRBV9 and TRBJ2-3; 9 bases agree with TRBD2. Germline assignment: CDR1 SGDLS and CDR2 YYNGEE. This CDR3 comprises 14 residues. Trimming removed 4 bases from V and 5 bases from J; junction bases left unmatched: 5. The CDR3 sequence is CASSPGLAQDTQYF. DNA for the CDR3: TGTGCCAGCAGCCCCGGACTAGCGCAAGATACGCAGTATTTT.

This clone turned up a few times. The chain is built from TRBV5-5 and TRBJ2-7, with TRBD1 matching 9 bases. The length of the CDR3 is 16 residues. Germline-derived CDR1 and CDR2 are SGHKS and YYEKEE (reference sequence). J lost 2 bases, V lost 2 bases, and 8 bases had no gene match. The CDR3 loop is CASSFPRTGDPYEQYF. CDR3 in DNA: TGTGCCAGCAGCTTCCCCCGGACAGGGGACCCCTACGAGCAGTACTTC.

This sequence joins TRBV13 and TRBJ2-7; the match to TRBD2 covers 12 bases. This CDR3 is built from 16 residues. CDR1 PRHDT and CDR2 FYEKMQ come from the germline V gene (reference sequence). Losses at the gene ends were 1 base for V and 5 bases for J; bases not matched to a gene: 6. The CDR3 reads CASSLDLAGGPHEQYF. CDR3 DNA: TGTGCCAGCAGCTTAGACCTAGCGGGAGGGCCCCACGAGCAGTACTTC.

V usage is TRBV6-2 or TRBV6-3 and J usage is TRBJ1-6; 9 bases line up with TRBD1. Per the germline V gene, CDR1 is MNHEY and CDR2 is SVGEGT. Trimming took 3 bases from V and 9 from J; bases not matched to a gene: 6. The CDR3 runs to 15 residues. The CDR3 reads CASSYGDRVSSPLHF. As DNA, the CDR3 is TGTGCCAGCAGTTATGGGGACAGGGTTTCTTCACCCCTCCACTTT.

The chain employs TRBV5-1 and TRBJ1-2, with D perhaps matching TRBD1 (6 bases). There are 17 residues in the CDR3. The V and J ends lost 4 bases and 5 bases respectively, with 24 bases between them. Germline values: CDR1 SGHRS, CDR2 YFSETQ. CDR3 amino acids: CASSRPSTGQNQYGYTF. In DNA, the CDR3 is TGCGCCAGCAGCCGACCTTCGACCGGACAGAATCAATATGGCTACACCTTC.

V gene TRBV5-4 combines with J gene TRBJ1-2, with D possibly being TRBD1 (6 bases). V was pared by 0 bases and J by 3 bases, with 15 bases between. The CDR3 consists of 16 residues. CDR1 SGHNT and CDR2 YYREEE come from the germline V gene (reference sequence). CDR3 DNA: TGTGCCAGCAGCTTGGATTTAGGGGGGGCGGACTATGGCTACACCTTC. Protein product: CASSLDLGGADYGYTF.

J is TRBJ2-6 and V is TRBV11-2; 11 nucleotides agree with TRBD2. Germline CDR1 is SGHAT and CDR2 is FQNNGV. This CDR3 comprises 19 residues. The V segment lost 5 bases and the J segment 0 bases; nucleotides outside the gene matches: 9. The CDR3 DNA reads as TGTGCCAGCAGCCCCAGGACTAGCGGGTTGACCTCTGGGGCCAACGTCCTGACTTTC. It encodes CASSPRTSGLTSGANVLTF.

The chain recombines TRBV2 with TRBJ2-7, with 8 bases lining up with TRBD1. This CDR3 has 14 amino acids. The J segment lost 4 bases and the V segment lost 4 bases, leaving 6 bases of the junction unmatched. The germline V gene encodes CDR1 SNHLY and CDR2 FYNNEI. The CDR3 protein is CASSAGQGGYEQYF. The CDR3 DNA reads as TGTGCCAGCAGTGCCGGACAGGGTGGATACGAGCAGTACTTC. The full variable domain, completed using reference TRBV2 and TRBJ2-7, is EPEVTQTPSHQVTQMGQEVILRCVPISNHLYFYWYRQILGQKVEFLVSFYNNEISEKSEIFDDQFSVERPDGSNFTLKIRSTKLEDSAMYFCASSAGQGGYEQYFGPGTRLTVT.

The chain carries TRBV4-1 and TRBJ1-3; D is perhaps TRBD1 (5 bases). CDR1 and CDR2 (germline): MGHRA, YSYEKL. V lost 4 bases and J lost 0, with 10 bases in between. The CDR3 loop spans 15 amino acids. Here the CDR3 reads CASSPPTGSGNTIYF. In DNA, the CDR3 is TGCGCCAGCAGCCCTCCTACAGGCTCTGGAAACACCATATATTTT.

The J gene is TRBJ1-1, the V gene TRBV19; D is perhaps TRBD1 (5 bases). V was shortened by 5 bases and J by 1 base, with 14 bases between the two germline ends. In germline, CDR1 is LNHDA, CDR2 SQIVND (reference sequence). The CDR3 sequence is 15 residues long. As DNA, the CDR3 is TGTGCCAGTAGTTGGGACGGAGGGGAGAACACTGAAGCTTTCTTT. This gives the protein CASSWDGGENTEAFF. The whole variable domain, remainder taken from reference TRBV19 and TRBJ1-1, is DGGITQSPKYLFRKEGQNVTLSCEQNLNHDAMYWYRQDPGQGLRLIYYSQIVNDFQKGDIAEGYSVSREKKESFPLTVTSAQKNPTAFYLCASSWDGGENTEAFFGQGTRLTVV.

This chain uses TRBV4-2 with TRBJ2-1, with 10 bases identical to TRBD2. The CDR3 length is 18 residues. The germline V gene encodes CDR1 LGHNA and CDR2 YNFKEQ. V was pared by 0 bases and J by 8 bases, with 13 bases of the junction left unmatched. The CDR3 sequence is CASSQEYSGRAKSDEQFF. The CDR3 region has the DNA TGTGCCAGCAGCCAAGAGTACAGCGGGAGGGCCAAATCCGATGAGCAGTTCTTC.

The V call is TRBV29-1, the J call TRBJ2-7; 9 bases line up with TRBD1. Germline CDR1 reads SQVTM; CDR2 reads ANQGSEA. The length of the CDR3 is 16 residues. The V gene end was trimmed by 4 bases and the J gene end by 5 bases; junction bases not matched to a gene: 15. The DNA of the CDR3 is TGCAGCGTTGTTGGGTTGGTGGGACAGGGCGCCCACGAGCAGTACTTC. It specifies CSVVGLVGQGAHEQYF.

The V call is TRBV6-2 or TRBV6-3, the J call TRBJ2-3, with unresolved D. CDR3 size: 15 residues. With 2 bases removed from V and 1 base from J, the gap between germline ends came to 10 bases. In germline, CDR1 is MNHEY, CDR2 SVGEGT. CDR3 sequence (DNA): TGTGCCAGCAGTTACGATACGACTGGCACAGATACGCAGTATTTT. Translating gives CASSYDTTGTDTQYF.

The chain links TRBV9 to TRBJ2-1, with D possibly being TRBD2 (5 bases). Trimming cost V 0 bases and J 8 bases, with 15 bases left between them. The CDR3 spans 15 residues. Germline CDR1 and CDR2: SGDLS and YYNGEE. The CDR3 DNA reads TGTGCCAGCAGCGTAGAGGCTAGCAATCCGTATGAGCAGTTCTTC. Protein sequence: CASSVEASNPYEQFF.